What follows are 26 T cell receptor beta chains derived from one specimen sequenced in a study of response to subunit inactivated influenza vaccine. MiXCR, run by TCRdb on the RT-PCR reads, gives a single entry per CDR3 protein. The data hold around 850,000 distinct CDR3 sequences, with roughly 18% observed a single time. Sequenced material: PBMCs from blood, taken 5 days after vaccination. The receptors originated from a man aged 50 or older who received an inactivated influenza vaccine.

V is TRBV2 and J is TRBJ2-5, with D uncertain. Germline V gene sequence: CDR1 SNHLY, CDR2 FYNNEI. The V gene lost 2 bases and the J gene lost 4 bases, with 5 bases spanning the gap. The CDR3 totals 12 residues. The DNA of the CDR3 is TGTGCCAGCAGTGAACAACTAGAGACCCAGTACTTC. This codes for CASSEQLETQYF.

This clonotype was detected a few times. The chain has TRBV5-5 and TRBJ2-7; perhaps TRBD2 as D (6 bases). V lost 7 bases and J lost 2, with 25 bases in between. Germline V gene data show CDR1 as SGHKS and CDR2 as YYEKEE (reference sequence). The CDR3 is made up of 17 amino acids. The CDR3 DNA is TGTGCCAGCGGGGTCAATGAGGGGATACCGGGGGCCTACGAGCAGTACTTC. Amino acid sequence: CASGVNEGIPGAYEQYF.

About this clonotype: Mismatch with germline at one junction end may stem from a read error. V is TRBV7-7 and J is TRBJ2-1; 9 bases are a match to TRBD1. The germline gives CDR1 SSHAT, CDR2 FNYEAQ (reference sequence). The CDR3 totals 15 residues. CDR3 in DNA: TGTGCTAGCAGTTCCGGGACAGGGATATTAAATGAGCAGTTCTTC. The encoded protein is CASSSGTGILNEQFF. Supplemented by reference TRBV7-7 and TRBJ2-1, the full variable domain reads GAGVSQSPRYKVTKRGQDVTLRCDPISSHATLYWYQQALGQGPEFLTYFNYEAQPDKSGLPSDRFSAERPEGSISTLTIQRTEQRDSAMYRCASSSGTGILNEQFFGPGTRLTVL.

The gene calls are TRBV7-3 and TRBJ2-2; 8 bases line up with TRBD1. Germline loops: CDR1 SGHTA, CDR2 FQGTGA. This CDR3 comprises 15 residues. V gave up 5 bases and J gave up 1 base; unmatched junction bases: 3. The CDR3 loop reads CASSQDRVNTGELFF. The CDR3 nucleotides read TGTGCCAGCAGCCAGGACAGGGTGAACACCGGGGAGCTGTTTTTT.

The chain couples TRBV29-1 to TRBJ2-1, with 11 nucleotides matching TRBD2. Germline V gene sequence: CDR1 SQVTM, CDR2 ANQGSEA. This CDR3 has 19 amino acids. Trimming cost V 2 bases and J 4 bases; bases outside gene matches: 16. The CDR3 reads CSVETVPSGRLPPYNEQFF. The CDR3 DNA follows: TGCAGCGTTGAAACCGTCCCTAGCGGGAGGCTCCCACCATACAATGAGCAGTTCTTC.

This clonotype was seen a handful of times. The chain links TRBV20-1 to TRBJ2-5, with 13 bases matching TRBD2. The CDR3 consists of 15 residues. V trimming: 4 bases; J trimming: 1 base; junction bases outside the gene matches: 3. Germline CDR1 and CDR2: DFQATT and SNEGSKA (reference sequence). CDR3 sequence (DNA): TGCAGTGCTAAGGGGACTAGCGGGACCCAAGAGACCCAGTACTTC. Encoded protein: CSAKGTSGTQETQYF.

This clonotype has a handful of counts. The chain uses TRBV20-1 and TRBJ1-1; TRBD1 agrees at 7 bases. Per the germline V gene, CDR1 is DFQATT and CDR2 is SNEGSKA (reference sequence). The trim removed 7 bases at V and 2 bases at J, leaving 13 bases unmatched. The CDR3 runs 15 residues. CDR3 residues: CSVPTGERVNTEAFF. In nucleotides, the CDR3 is TGCAGTGTCCCAACAGGGGAAAGGGTCAACACTGAAGCTTTCTTT.

This clonotype was found a few times. This chain links TRBV12-3 or TRBV12-4 with TRBJ1-2; 7 bases are shared with TRBD1. V lost 6 bases, J lost 0 bases, and 7 bases stayed unmatched. The CDR3 contains 15 residues. CDR3: CASSLTTGSNYGYTF. CDR3 in DNA: TGTGCCAGCAGCCTGACGACAGGGTCTAACTATGGCTACACCTTC.

The V call is TRBV5-1, the J call TRBJ1-1; D may be TRBD1 (6 bases). The V end was cut by 4 bases, the J end by 8 bases, with 15 bases between. Germline CDR1 and CDR2: SGHRS and YFSETQ. This CDR3 comprises 13 residues. The CDR3 here is CASSAQGIPEAFF. CDR3 nucleotide sequence: TGCGCCAGCAGCGCACAGGGTATTCCCGAAGCTTTCTTT.

This clonotype was counted a few times. This chain uses TRBV7-2 with TRBJ2-4; possible D gene TRBD1, 6 bases. CDR1 and CDR2 from the germline V gene are SGHTA and FQGNSA. The CDR3 has 17 residues. Trimming took 5 bases from V and 2 from J, leaving 19 bases between them. CDR3 nucleotide sequence: TGTGCCAGCAGCCCCAGGTCAGGGGCTTATTCCAAAAACATTCAGTACTTC. Amino acids: CASSPRSGAYSKNIQYF.

The chain employs TRBV12-3 or TRBV12-4 and TRBJ2-3, with D possibly being TRBD1 (7 bases). This CDR3 comprises 14 residues. V gave up 6 bases and J gave up 2 bases, with 12 bases separating them. The CDR3 here is CASRQGGTTDTQYF. CDR3 nucleotides: TGTGCCAGCAGGCAGGGGGGAACCACAGATACGCAGTATTTT.

This clonotype showed up many times. The chain combines TRBV20-1 with TRBJ1-2; D gene ambiguous. CDR1 and CDR2 (germline): DFQATT, SNEGSKA (reference sequence). Trimming cost V 0 bases and J 11 bases, with 13 bases left between them. The CDR3 is made up of 12 amino acids. The CDR3 sequence: CSARDRAASYTF. The DNA for the CDR3 is TGCAGTGCTAGAGATCGGGCAGCTTCTTACACCTTC.

This chain joins TRBV27 and TRBJ2-1; D perhaps matches TRBD2 (6 bases). Trimming shortened V by 2 bases and J by 8 bases, and 13 bases separated the two germline ends. Germline V gene lookup returns CDR1 MNHEY and CDR2 SMNVEV (reference sequence). This CDR3 contains 14 residues. The CDR3 DNA is TGTGCCAGCAGTTTACTGGCAGGGAGGCATGAGCAGTTCTTC. Translated: CASSLLAGRHEQFF.

The V call is TRBV25-1, the J call TRBJ2-7; tentative D call: TRBD2 (6 bases). Germline assignment: CDR1 MGHDK and CDR2 SYGVNS. This CDR3 is built from 14 residues. The ends were cut back, 0 bases at V and 6 bases at J, with 12 bases in the middle. As DNA, the CDR3 is TGTGCCAGCAGTGAATATCGGGCCGGGAGCGAGCAGTACTTC. As protein: CASSEYRAGSEQYF.

Note on this clonotype: One base away lies a much larger clone, so this may be a sequencing read error. The V and J genes are TRBV24-1 and TRBJ2-3; TRBD2 matches 8 bases. The germline gives CDR1 KGHDR, CDR2 SFDVKD. J gave up 4 bases and V 6 bases, and 8 bases lay outside the gene matches. The CDR3 consists of 15 residues. CDR3 residues: CATSLAGSSSDTQYF. The DNA for the CDR3 is TGTGCCACCAGTTTAGCGGGATCTAGCTCAGATACGCAGTATTTT.

This clonotype was detected ten times or more. The germline gene is not matched at one end of the junction; a read error may be the cause. The chain uses TRBV5-1 and TRBJ2-3; tentative D call: TRBD1 (5 bases). CDR3 size: 13 residues. CDR1 SGHRS and CDR2 YFSETQ come from the germline V gene. In DNA form, the CDR3 reads TGTGCCAGCAGCTCCCAGGGTACAGATACGCAGTATTTT. This sequence encodes CASSSQGTDTQYF.

The V and J genes are TRBV29-1 and TRBJ2-1; the D is unclear. Germline V gives CDR1 SQVTM, CDR2 ANQGSEA. The length of the CDR3 is 17 residues. Trimming pared 3 bases from V and 2 bases from J, leaving 20 bases between. CDR3 loop: CSVESTTFADPYNEQFF. Here the CDR3 DNA reads TGCAGCGTTGAGTCCACGACTTTTGCGGATCCCTACAATGAGCAGTTCTTC.

V gene TRBV4-1 combines with J gene TRBJ2-7; D may correspond to TRBD1 or TRBD2 (5 bases each). The CDR3 sequence is 13 residues long. CDR1 and CDR2 from the germline V gene are MGHRA and YSYEKL. V was pared by 4 bases and J by 7 bases, with 14 bases between. Here the CDR3 reads CASSRGTANEQYF. DNA of the CDR3: TGCGCCAGCAGCCGTGGGACGGCTAATGAGCAGTACTTC.

The chain's CDR3 is CASSSRTNEKLFF. The CDR3, as DNA: TGTGCCAGCAGCTCCAGAACTAATGAAAAACTGTTTTTT. This chain uses TRBV7-9 with TRBJ1-4; D not resolved. CDR1 is SEHNR and CDR2 is FQNEAQ in the germline V gene (reference sequence). Trimming took 4 bases from V and 1 from J, leaving 4 bases between them. This CDR3 spans 13 amino acids.

This clonotype was detected ten times or more. The rearrangement uses TRBV29-1 and TRBJ2-1; TRBD1 agrees at 7 bases. The CDR3 is made up of 14 amino acids. From germline, CDR1 is SQVTM and CDR2 ANQGSEA. Trimming at V came to 5 bases and at J to 3 bases, leaving 7 bases not matched to a gene. DNA of the CDR3: TGCAGCGTTCCGACAGGGAGTAGCTACAATGAGCAGTTCTTC. Protein: CSVPTGSSYNEQFF.

Here the CDR3 reads CASSLMTGHYNEQFF. The CDR3 bases are TGCGCCAGCAGCTTAATGACAGGCCACTACAATGAGCAGTTCTTC. The V gene is TRBV5-1, the J gene TRBJ2-1; tentatively, D is TRBD1 (6 bases). V lost 2 bases to trimming and J lost 3 bases, with 12 bases between them. Looked up from germline, CDR1 is SGHRS and CDR2 is YFSETQ. This CDR3 contains 15 residues.

The rearrangement uses TRBV5-1 and TRBJ2-7; 8 positions agree with TRBD2. J lost 3 bases, V lost 0 bases, and 5 bases had no gene match. The CDR3 contains 15 residues. CDR1 and CDR2 from the germline V gene are SGHRS and YFSETQ. CDR3 amino acids: CASSLAFGGVYEQYF. DNA for the CDR3: TGCGCCAGCAGCTTGGCCTTCGGGGGGGTCTACGAGCAGTACTTC. Full variable domain (missing parts from reference TRBV5-1 and TRBJ2-7): KAGVTQTPRYLIKTRGQQVTLSCSPISGHRSVSWYQQTPGQGLQFLFEYFSETQRNKGNFPGRFSGRQFSNSRSEMNVSTLELGDSALYLCASSLAFGGVYEQYFGPGTRLTVT.

This clonotype has a handful of counts. The genes are TRBV6-1 and TRBJ1-2; 7 bases map to TRBD1. Germline V gene data show CDR1 as MNHNS and CDR2 as SASEGT. The V and J ends lost 1 base and 5 bases, in that order; junction bases with no gene match: 4. CDR3 size: 14 residues. The CDR3 protein is CASSEVGQSYGYTF. The CDR3 region has the DNA TGTGCCAGCAGTGAAGTGGGACAGTCTTATGGCTACACCTTC.

The rearrangement joins TRBV6-1 to TRBJ1-4; 9 bases are shared with TRBD1. The CDR3 spans 15 residues. The V segment lost 8 bases and the J segment 4 bases; nucleotides outside the gene matches: 8. Per germline, CDR1 MNHNS and CDR2 SASEGT. CDR3 coding DNA: TGTGCCAGCCGAGCGGACAGGGGAATTAATGAAAAACTGTTTTTT. It translates to CASRADRGINEKLFF.

Here the CDR3 reads CSVSISKVGQGEYTYEQYF. The CDR3 coding sequence is TGCAGCGTAAGCATAAGCAAAGTTGGACAGGGCGAATATACCTACGAGCAGTACTTC. This chain joins TRBV29-1 and TRBJ2-7, with TRBD1 identical over 8 bases. The CDR3 covers 19 residues. Germline loops: CDR1 SQVTM, CDR2 ANQGSEA. The junction had 24 bases not matched to a gene; V was cut back by 6 bases and J by 2 bases.

This chain links TRBV7-9 with TRBJ2-7, with D unclear. Germline loops: CDR1 SEHNR, CDR2 FQNEAQ (reference sequence). The CDR3 is 11 residues long. Deletions cut 3 bases from V and 6 bases from J, with 6 bases between. The CDR3 reads CASSFSIEQYF. In DNA, the CDR3 is TGTGCCAGCAGCTTTTCCATCGAGCAGTACTTC. Based on the CDR3 plus reference TRBV7-9 and TRBJ2-7, the full variable domain is DTGVSQNPRHKITKRGQNVTFRCDPISEHNRLYWYRQTLGQGPEFLTYFQNEAQLEKSRLLSDRFSAERPKGSFSTLEIQRTEQGDSAMYLCASSFSIEQYFGPGTRLTVT.